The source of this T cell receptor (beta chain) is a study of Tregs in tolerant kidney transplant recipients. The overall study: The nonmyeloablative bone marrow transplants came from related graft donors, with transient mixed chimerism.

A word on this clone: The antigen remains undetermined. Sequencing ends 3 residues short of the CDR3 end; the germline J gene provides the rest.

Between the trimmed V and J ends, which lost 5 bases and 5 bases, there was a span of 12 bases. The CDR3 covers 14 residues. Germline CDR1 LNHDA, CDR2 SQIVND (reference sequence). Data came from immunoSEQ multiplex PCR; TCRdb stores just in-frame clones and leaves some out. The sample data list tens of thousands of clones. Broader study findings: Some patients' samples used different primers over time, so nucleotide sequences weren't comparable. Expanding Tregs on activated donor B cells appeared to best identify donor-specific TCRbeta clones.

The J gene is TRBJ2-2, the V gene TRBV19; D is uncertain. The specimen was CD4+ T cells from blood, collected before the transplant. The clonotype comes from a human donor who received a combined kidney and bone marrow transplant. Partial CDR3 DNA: TGTGCCAGTAGTGGTATTCAGTTGACCGGGGAG. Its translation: CASSGIQLTGE. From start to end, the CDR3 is CASSGIQLTGELFF.